The T cell receptor (beta chain) described here comes from a study of T cells in localized non-small cell lung cancer. TCRdb keeps only in-frame clones here, not all; method: immunoSEQ multiplex PCR. The sample lists about 9,600 clones; about 90% were seen once. The CDR3 runs 15 residues. Germline V lookup: CDR1 SGHRS, CDR2 YFSETQ. Trimming pared 5 bases from V and 0 bases from J, leaving 12 bases between. The rearrangement uses TRBV5-1 and TRBJ2-1; no firm D call. This TCR was recovered from a male donor at least 60 years old with stage III squamous cell lung carcinoma. The sample consisted of peripheral blood, taken before any cancer treatment. The chain's CDR3 is CASRKVLSSYNEQFF. The CDR3 DNA is TGCGCCAGCAGAAAGGTCTTAAGCTCCTACAATGAGCAGTTCTTC.